These 27 T cell receptor beta chains were all obtained from the same sample, sequenced in a study of blood T cell repertoires in COVID-19. Generated by immunoSEQ multiplex PCR, the TCRdb table keeps only in-frame clones and is missing some. Counted here are just under 350,000 clones, roughly 86% occurring once; the ten biggest clones make up 6% to 8%. The sequenced sample consisted of peripheral blood. All receptors derive from a woman aged 70-85 years with COVID-19, enrolled during active disease.

This rearrangement joins TRBV9 to TRBJ1-1; 8 bases are a match to TRBD1. Germline CDR1 reads SGDLS; CDR2 reads YYNGEE. The length of the CDR3 is 14 residues. The junction had 7 bases not matched to a gene; V was cut back by 3 bases and J by 6 bases. CDR3 amino acids: CASSETGAAAEAFF. CDR3 DNA: TGTGCCAGCAGCGAGACAGGGGCGGCGGCTGAAGCTTTCTTT.

The chain carries TRBV7-2 and TRBJ2-1, with a weak D call TRBD1 (6 bases). This CDR3 region has 14 residues. CDR1 and CDR2 (germline): SGHTA, FQGNSA. V lost 1 base to trimming and J lost 6 bases, with 10 bases between them. CDR3 protein: CASSLGGHLNEQFF. In DNA form, the CDR3 reads TGTGCCAGCAGCTTAGGGGGACACCTCAATGAGCAGTTCTTC.

This clone appeared a single time. V usage is TRBV28 and J usage is TRBJ1-1; no firm D call. Germline CDR1 MDHEN, CDR2 SYDVKM. CDR3 size: 13 residues. The V gene lost 6 bases and the J gene lost 0 bases, with 8 bases spanning the gap. DNA of the CDR3: TGTGCCAGCAGCATCAGGATGAACACTGAAGCTTTCTTT. It codes for CASSIRMNTEAFF.

This chain connects TRBV11-3 to TRBJ1-5; TRBD1 is a possible D gene (6 bases). Trimming stripped 2 bases from V and 2 bases from J, with 10 bases between. The CDR3 spans 15 residues. Per germline, CDR1 SGHNT and CDR2 YENEEA. The CDR3 here is CASSLCQGRNQPQHF. CDR3 bases: TGTGCCAGCAGCTTATGCCAGGGGCGCAATCAGCCCCAGCATTTT.

This clone has only a few counts. The CDR3 sequence: CAWSPTGREELFF. CDR3 bases: TGTGCCTGGAGTCCCACGGGGAGGGAGGAACTGTTTTTT. The chain joins TRBV30 to TRBJ1-4, with D hard to call. V gave up 2 bases and J gave up 12 bases, with 16 bases separating them. The CDR3 runs 13 residues. Looked up from germline, CDR1 is GTSNPN and CDR2 is SVGIG (reference sequence).

This chain links TRBV20-1 with TRBJ2-1; 8 nucleotides agree with TRBD2. In germline, CDR1 is DFQATT, CDR2 SNEGSKA (reference sequence). This CDR3 is built from 15 residues. V trimming: 3 bases; J trimming: 5 bases; junction bases outside the gene matches: 9. CDR3 protein: CSASGSGGGNNEQFF. In DNA, the CDR3 is TGCAGTGCTAGTGGCTCTGGCGGGGGGAACAATGAGCAGTTCTTC.

The rearrangement links TRBV9 to TRBJ2-3; D is unclear. Germline V gene sequence: CDR1 SGDLS, CDR2 YYNGEE. The CDR3 contains 14 residues. Between the trimmed V and J ends, which lost 2 bases and 0 bases, there was a span of 7 bases. This CDR3 is CASSVGGSTDTQYF. The CDR3 nucleotides are TGTGCCAGCAGCGTTGGCGGAAGCACAGATACGCAGTATTTT.

The CDR3 DNA sequence: TGTGCCATCAGTGAGACCATGACTAGAAATGAGCAGTTCTTC. This encodes CAISETMTRNEQFF. The rearrangement joins TRBV10-3 to TRBJ2-1, with D maybe TRBD2 (6 bases). Germline V gene sequence: CDR1 ENHRY, CDR2 SYGVKD. The CDR3 loop spans 14 amino acids. V was pared by 2 bases and J by 7 bases, with 12 bases between.

The chain couples TRBV24-1 to TRBJ1-2; the D gene is possibly TRBD1 (5 bases). V gave up 4 bases and J gave up 10 bases, with 18 bases separating them. The length of the CDR3 is 14 residues. Germline CDR1 KGHDR, CDR2 SFDVKD. CDR3 DNA: TGTGCCACCAGTGACCCCTCTAGTGTGGGGCTCTACACCTTC. It encodes CATSDPSSVGLYTF.

The J gene is TRBJ1-2, the V gene TRBV18; 7 positions match TRBD1. Germline loops: CDR1 KGHSH, CDR2 LQKENI. V was clipped by 1 base and J by 6 bases; unmatched bases: 8. The CDR3 runs to 15 residues. CDR3 region: CASSPQRQGYDGYTF. The CDR3 coding sequence is TGTGCCAGCTCACCACAGAGACAGGGTTATGATGGCTACACCTTC.

The chain combines TRBV27 with TRBJ2-7; 9 positions match TRBD2. CDR3 length equals 14 residues. Unmatched junction bases numbered 2, after V lost 2 bases and J lost 3 bases. The germline gives CDR1 MNHEY, CDR2 SMNVEV (reference sequence). The CDR3 DNA reads TGTGCCAGCAGTTTAAGCGGGGGGCTCTACGAGCAGTACTTC. Translating gives CASSLSGGLYEQYF.

The chain links TRBV7-3 to TRBJ1-2, with D perhaps TRBD1 (6 bases). This CDR3 comprises 11 residues. Germline V gives CDR1 SGHTA, CDR2 FQGTGA. V lost 10 bases and J 3 bases, leaving 9 bases between the germline ends. The CDR3 bases are TGTGCCACTACAGGGTACTATGGCTACACCTTC. This translates into CATTGYYGYTF.

V usage is TRBV19 and J usage is TRBJ1-1, with D possibly TRBD1 on 5 matching bases. The germline V and J ends were trimmed by 7 bases and 4 bases, with 19 bases remaining between them. The length of the CDR3 is 15 residues. Germline loops: CDR1 LNHDA, CDR2 SQIVND (reference sequence). The CDR3 DNA follows: TGTGCCAGTACCTCCGTGGGGGGTTCTACCACTGAAGCTTTCTTT. Translated: CASTSVGGSTTEAFF.

The chain joins TRBV18 to TRBJ1-2; possible D gene TRBD1, 5 bases. Trimming cost V 5 bases and J 2 bases, with 15 bases left between them. Per the germline V gene, CDR1 is KGHSH and CDR2 is LQKENI. There are 15 residues in the CDR3. CDR3 sequence (DNA): TGTGCCAGCTCAGAGTTCGACAGTCAGAACTATGGCTACACCTTC. Amino acid sequence: CASSEFDSQNYGYTF.

This clone was observed once. The rearrangement joins TRBV5-4 to TRBJ2-3; TRBD1 aligns across 10 bases. V was clipped by 2 bases and J by 4 bases; unmatched bases: 10. Germline CDR1 reads SGHNT; CDR2 reads YYREEE (reference sequence). The CDR3 runs to 17 residues. CDR3 residues: CASSFIGGTGAADTQYF. As DNA, the CDR3 is TGTGCCAGCAGCTTTATCGGCGGGACAGGGGCCGCAGATACGCAGTATTTT.

V usage is TRBV6-5 and J usage is TRBJ2-7; tentative D call: TRBD1 (6 bases). V lost 8 bases to trimming and J lost 3 bases, with 11 bases between them. CDR1 MNHEY and CDR2 SVGAGI come from the germline V gene. The CDR3 is made up of 12 amino acids. CDR3 DNA sequence: TGTGCCAGCGGGGCCAGGGGCTACGAGCAGTACTTC. This gives the protein CASGARGYEQYF.

This clone is medium-sized in the sample. The chain is built from TRBV2 and TRBJ2-2; TRBD2 might be the D (6 bases). Germline V gene data show CDR1 as SNHLY and CDR2 as FYNNEI. There are 13 residues in the CDR3. V gave up 4 bases and J gave up 6 bases, with 9 bases separating them. CDR3 sequence reads: CASSGGESGELFF. CDR3 coding DNA: TGTGCCAGCAGTGGGGGGGAATCCGGGGAGCTGTTTTTT.

The CDR3 is CASSVHSGGAEKLFF. The CDR3 DNA sequence: TGTGCCAGCAGCGTTCACTCAGGGGGTGCTGAAAAACTGTTTTTT. The chain has TRBV9 and TRBJ1-4; 7 bases agree with TRBD1. The trim removed 2 bases at V and 7 bases at J, leaving 8 bases unmatched. The CDR3 runs to 15 residues. Germline values: CDR1 SGDLS, CDR2 YYNGEE. The variable domain in full, with the rest retrieved from reference TRBV9 and TRBJ1-4, is DSGVTQTPKHLITATGQRVTLRCSPRSGDLSVYWYQQSLDQGLQFLIQYYNGEERAKGNILERFSAQQFPDLHSELNLSSLELGDSALYFCASSVHSGGAEKLFFGSGTQLSVL.

A single count supports this clone. V usage is TRBV7-9 and J usage is TRBJ1-1; D not certain. The CDR3 is made up of 14 amino acids. Between the trimmed V and J ends, which lost 4 bases and 5 bases, there was a span of 14 bases. Germline CDR1 and CDR2: SEHNR and FQNEAQ (reference sequence). CDR3 region: CASSSLERRTEAFF. As DNA, the CDR3 is TGTGCCAGCAGCTCCCTAGAGAGGAGGACTGAAGCTTTCTTT.

The chain joins TRBV12-5 to TRBJ1-5; 10 nucleotides agree with TRBD1. This CDR3 has 15 residues. Germline assignment: CDR1 LGHNT and CDR2 FRNRAP. Trimming cost V 1 base and J 5 bases; bases outside gene matches: 2. CDR3 sequence: CASGLGDRGDQPQHF. The CDR3 DNA sequence: TGTGCTAGTGGTTTGGGGGACAGGGGAGATCAGCCCCAGCATTTT.

The rearrangement joins TRBV27 to TRBJ2-7; D might be TRBD1 (6 bases). This CDR3 comprises 15 residues. V was cut by 2 bases and J by 2 bases, with 13 bases left in between. Germline-derived CDR1 and CDR2 are MNHEY and SMNVEV (reference sequence). DNA for the CDR3: TGTGCCAGCAGTTTAGTCGCGCGACAGGCCTACGAGCAGTACTTC. Encoded protein: CASSLVARQAYEQYF.

This clone was observed a single time. For the CDR3, the DNA is TGCGCCAGCAGCTTGGCCGTAGGACAGGGTTACAATGAGCAGTTCTTC. Translation: CASSLAVGQGYNEQFF. The chain recombines TRBV5-1 with TRBJ2-1; TRBD1 matches 8 bases. The J segment lost 4 bases and the V segment lost 0 bases, leaving 6 bases of the junction unmatched. The CDR3 runs to 16 residues. Germline V gene lookup returns CDR1 SGHRS and CDR2 YFSETQ.

The chain combines TRBV2 with TRBJ2-1; 11 bases map to TRBD2. The V and J ends lost 3 bases and 6 bases, in that order; junction bases with no gene match: 13. The CDR3 length is 18 residues. CDR1 and CDR2 (germline): SNHLY, FYNNEI. DNA for the CDR3: TGTGCCAGCAGTGATAGTCGAGCTAGCGGGGGGTATTTCAATGAGCAGTTCTTC. As protein: CASSDSRASGGYFNEQFF.

The chain joins TRBV7-6 to TRBJ1-2, with 7 bases fitting TRBD1. Germline CDR1 SGHVS, CDR2 FNYEAQ. J lost 2 bases, V lost 1 base, and 7 bases had no gene match. CDR3 size: 16 residues. The CDR3 region is CASSLVEGASNYGYTF. The CDR3 bases are TGTGCCAGCAGCTTAGTAGAGGGGGCTTCGAACTATGGCTACACCTTC.

The chain combines TRBV2 with TRBJ1-3; D perhaps matches TRBD1 (6 bases). Trimming shortened V by 3 bases and J by 0 bases, and 15 bases separated the two germline ends. Germline loops: CDR1 SNHLY, CDR2 FYNNEI. This CDR3 comprises 17 residues. The CDR3 DNA reads as TGTGCCAGCAGTGATCCAGGGGTCCACAGCTCTGGAAACACCATATATTTT. This gives the protein CASSDPGVHSSGNTIYF. The full variable domain, its missing parts supplied by reference TRBV2 and TRBJ1-3, is EPEVTQTPSHQVTQMGQEVILRCVPISNHLYFYWYRQILGQKVEFLVSFYNNEISEKSEIFDDQFSVERPDGSNFTLKIRSTKLEDSAMYFCASSDPGVHSSGNTIYFGEGSWLTVV.

CDR3: CATLGTTGELFF. For the CDR3, the DNA is TGTGCCACCCTCGGGACAACCGGGGAGCTGTTTTTT. The J gene is TRBJ2-2, the V gene TRBV24-1; possibly TRBD1 for D (6 bases). Trimming pared 9 bases from V and 5 bases from J, leaving 9 bases between. Germline V gene data show CDR1 as KGHDR and CDR2 as SFDVKD. CDR3 length: 12 amino acids.

This chain links TRBV19 with TRBJ1-4; D gene unclear. The germline V gene has CDR1 LNHDA and CDR2 SQIVND (reference sequence). Trimming took off 2 bases at V and 3 bases at J, with 10 bases between the two ends. This CDR3 comprises 15 residues. The CDR3 DNA follows: TGTGCCAGTAGTATATTACAGAACCCTAATGAAAAACTGTTTTTT. Translated, it gives CASSILQNPNEKLFF. Based on the CDR3 plus reference TRBV19 and TRBJ1-4, the full variable domain is DGGITQSPKYLFRKEGQNVTLSCEQNLNHDAMYWYRQDPGQGLRLIYYSQIVNDFQKGDIAEGYSVSREKKESFPLTVTSAQKNPTAFYLCASSILQNPNEKLFFGSGTQLSVL.